Here is one T cell receptor (beta chain) with its context. V was clipped by 4 bases and J by 4 bases, with 14 bases between them. Per the germline V gene, CDR1 is SGHRS and CDR2 is YFSETQ. The length of the CDR3 is 14 residues. The source of the sample is a study of control samples from healthy donors and cancer patients. TCRdb's copy holds only in-frame clones and misses some; the assay was immunoSEQ multiplex PCR. The sample contains 400,000 to 500,000 clones, around 90% of which appear only once. This rearrangement joins TRBV5-1 to TRBJ1-1; D is possibly TRBD1 (5 bases). The sequence was obtained from a man aged 35 to 55 with head and neck cancer. Specimen: PBMCs. CDR3 coding DNA: TGCGCCAGCAGCCCGCCCACAGGAGGCACTGAAGCTTTCTTT. Residues: CASSPPTGGTEAFF. The full variable domain, its missing parts supplied by reference TRBV5-1 and TRBJ1-1, is KAGVTQTPRYLIKTRGQQVTLSCSPISGHRSVSWYQQTPGQGLQFLFEYFSETQRNKGNFPGRFSGRQFSNSRSEMNVSTLELGDSALYLCASSPPTGGTEAFFGQGTRLTVV.